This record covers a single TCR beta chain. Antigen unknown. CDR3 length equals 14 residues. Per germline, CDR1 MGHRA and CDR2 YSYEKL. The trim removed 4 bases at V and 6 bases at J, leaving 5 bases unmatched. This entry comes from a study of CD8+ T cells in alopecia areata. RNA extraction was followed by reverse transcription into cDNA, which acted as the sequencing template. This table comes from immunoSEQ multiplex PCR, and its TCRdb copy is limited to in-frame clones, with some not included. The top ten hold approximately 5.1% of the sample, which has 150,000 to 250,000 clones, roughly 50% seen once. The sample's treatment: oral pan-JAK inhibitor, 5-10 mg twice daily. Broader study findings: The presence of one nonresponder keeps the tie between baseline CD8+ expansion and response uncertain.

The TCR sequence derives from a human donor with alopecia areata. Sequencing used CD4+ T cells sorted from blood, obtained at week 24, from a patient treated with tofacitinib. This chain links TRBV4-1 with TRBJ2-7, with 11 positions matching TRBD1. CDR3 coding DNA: TGCGCCAGCAGCCCGAGGACAGGGGGCCTCGAGCAGTACTTC. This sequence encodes CASSPRTGGLEQYF.